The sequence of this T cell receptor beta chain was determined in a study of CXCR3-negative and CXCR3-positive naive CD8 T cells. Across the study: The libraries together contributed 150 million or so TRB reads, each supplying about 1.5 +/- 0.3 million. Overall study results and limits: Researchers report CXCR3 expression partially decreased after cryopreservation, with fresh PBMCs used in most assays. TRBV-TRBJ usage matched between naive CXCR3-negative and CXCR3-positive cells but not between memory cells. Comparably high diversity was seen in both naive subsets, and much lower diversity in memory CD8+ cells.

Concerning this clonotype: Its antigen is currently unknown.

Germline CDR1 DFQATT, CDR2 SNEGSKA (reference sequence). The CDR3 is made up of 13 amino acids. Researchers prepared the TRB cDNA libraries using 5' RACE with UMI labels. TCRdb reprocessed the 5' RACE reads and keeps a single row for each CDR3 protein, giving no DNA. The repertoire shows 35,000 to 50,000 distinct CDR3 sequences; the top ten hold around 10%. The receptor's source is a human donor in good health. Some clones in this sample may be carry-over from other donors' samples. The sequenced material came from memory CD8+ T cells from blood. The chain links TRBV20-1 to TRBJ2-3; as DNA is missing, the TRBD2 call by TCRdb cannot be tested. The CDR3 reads CSARAGRADTQYF.